This T cell receptor (beta chain) was obtained from a study of CD8+ T cells in alopecia areata. Whole-study findings and limits: Relative to mice, TCR sharing across patients was less clear, a difference possibly HLA-related. Scalp clonality, together with expanded CD8+ clones among the top 100, fell significantly with tofacitinib.

RNA was extracted and reverse transcribed into cDNA as the sequencing template. Sequencing used immunoSEQ multiplex PCR; TCRdb keeps in-frame clones, though not all of them. Among some 200,000 clones, less than 75% were seen once, and the ten largest hold 1.5% to 2%. The CDR3 extends over 14 amino acids. Germline lookup yields CDR1 SGHTA and CDR2 FQGNSA. Between the trimmed V and J ends, which lost 5 bases and 1 base, there was a span of 9 bases. Note on this clone: Its antigen remains unidentified.

As to treatment: oral pan-JAK inhibitor, 5-10 mg twice daily. The input for sequencing was CD4+ T cells sorted from blood, taken at week 4, from a patient treated with tofacitinib. The gene calls are TRBV7-2 and TRBJ1-5; D is unclear. This receptor was taken from a human donor with alopecia areata. This CDR3 reads CASSASLSNQPQHF. The CDR3 DNA follows: TGTGCCAGCAGCGCCAGTCTCAGCAATCAGCCCCAGCATTTT.